The rows below give T cell receptor beta chains drawn from one sample of a study of T cell clones after liver transplantation. Repertoires were generated with immunoSEQ multiplex PCR, while TCRdb's copy carries only in-frame clones and drops some. The sample holds just over 80,000 clones; about 82% are singletons and the top ten take about 0.45%. The source was CD4+ T cells from blood, collected 45 to 46 months after liver transplant. The origin of the receptors is a human patient who received a liver transplant. Certain T cells may be donor cells from the graft. The CDR3 runs from the conserved cysteine through the conserved F or W. The D gene is left open where the match is weak. Some rows have no size entry. The others give once, few or many, or a class for an expanded clone.

clone_size	v_call	j_call	d_call	cdr3_nt	cdr3_aa
.	TRBV28	TRBJ1-1	.	TGTGCCAGCAGTTTGAGGACTGAAGCTTTCTTT	CASSLRTEAFF
.	TRBV30	TRBJ1-2	.	TGTGCCTGGAACAGGGTCAGCGGCTACACCTTC	CAWNRVSGYTF
.	TRBV5-1	TRBJ2-7	TRBD1	TGCGCCAGCAGCTTCACACGGGACAGGGGGAACGAGCAGTACTTC	CASSFTRDRGNEQYF
.	TRBV29-1	TRBJ1-5	.	TGCAGCTTCACAGGGCCCCAGCATTTT	CSFTGPQHF
.	TRBV7-9	TRBJ1-2	.	TGTGCCAGCAGCTTAGCGGCGGGGGGCGATGGCTACACCTTC	CASSLAAGGDGYTF
.	TRBV11-1	TRBJ1-2	TRBD1	TGTGCCAGCAGCTTAGGGGGCGACAGGGCCGGCTACACCTTC	CASSLGGDRAGYTF
.	TRBV6-5	TRBJ2-2	.	TGTGCCAGCTGCCAGGAGGAGCTGTTTTTT	CASCQEELFF
.	TRBV6-6	TRBJ1-1	.	TGTGCCAGCAGTCTCTGGACCTTAAACACTGAAGCTTTCTTT	CASSLWTLNTEAFF
.	TRBV6-1	TRBJ2-7	TRBD2	TGTGCCAGCAGTCGACTAGCGGGAGGGCTGGACTTC	CASSRLAGGLDF
.	TRBV27	TRBJ2-5	TRBD1	TGTGCCAGCAGTTCCGGGACAGACCAAGAGACCCAGTACTTC	CASSSGTDQETQYF
.	TRBV6-1	TRBJ2-7	.	TGTGCCAGCAGTGAAGCGCTGGGTGGATATGAGCAGTACTTC	CASSEALGGYEQYF
.	TRBV7-8	TRBJ2-5	.	TGTGCCAGCAGAGTAGGGACACTCCAAGAGACCCAGTACTTC	CASRVGTLQETQYF
.	TRBV28	TRBJ1-1	TRBD1	TGTGCCGCCCTCCAGGGGGGGACGGGCACTGAAGCTTTCTTT	CAALQGGTGTEAFF
.	TRBV7-2	TRBJ1-2	TRBD1	TGTGCCAGCAGCTTAGGCCCGGGGACAGACTATGGCTACACCTTC	CASSLGPGTDYGYTF
.	TRBV6-1	TRBJ1-5	.	TGTGCTACGGGCCATCAACCTAATAGCAATCAGCCCCAGCATTTT	CATGHQPNSNQPQHF
.	TRBV7-9	TRBJ2-5	TRBD2	TGTGCCAGCAGCCGAGGACTAGCGGGAGAGGAGACCCAGTACTTC	CASSRGLAGEETQYF
.	TRBV5-1	TRBJ2-7	.	TGCGCCAGCAAGAGGGACTCCTCCTACGAGCAGTACTTC	CASKRDSSYEQYF
.	TRBV29-1	TRBJ1-1	.	TGCAGCGTTGAGATGAGGGCCGGGAACACTGAAGCTTTCTTT	CSVEMRAGNTEAFF
.	TRBV19	TRBJ2-1	.	TGTGCCAGTAGCCAACTCCGGGGGACTTCGAGGGCAAGACTATACAATGAGCAGTTCTTC	CASSQLRGTSRARLYNEQFF
.	TRBV10-3	TRBJ2-7	TRBD1	TGTGCCGTCCGGGACAGGGAGTACTACGAGCAGTACTTC	CAVRDREYYEQYF
.	TRBV5-4	TRBJ2-1	.	TGTGCCAGCAGCTTGGTGGAAAGCTCCTACAATGAGCAGTTCTTC	CASSLVESSYNEQFF
.	TRBV10-3	TRBJ1-2	TRBD1	TGTGCCATCAGTGACTTCACAGGGGGCAATGGCTACACCTTC	CAISDFTGGNGYTF
.	TRBV7-3	TRBJ1-1	TRBD1	TGTGCCAGCAGCGCACAGGGGGCAGGCACTGAAGCTTTCTTT	CASSAQGAGTEAFF
.	TRBV6-5	TRBJ1-3	.	TGTGCCAGGGTCCTCTCTGGAAACACCATATATTTT	CARVLSGNTIYF
.	TRBV18	TRBJ2-3	.	TGTGCCAGCTCACCACGGGGCACAGATACGCAGTATTTT	CASSPRGTDTQYF
.	TRBV28	TRBJ2-1	TRBD2	TGTGCCAGCAGCCCCACTAGCGGGAGGCCCCAGGGAGAGCAGTTCTTC	CASSPTSGRPQGEQFF
.	TRBV6-4	TRBJ1-2	TRBD1	TGTGCCAGTAGCCGGGACAGAGAAGCTAACTATGGCTACACCTTC	CASSRDREANYGYTF
.	TRBV4-3	TRBJ2-2	.	TGCGCCAGCAGCCAAGATGTGACCCAACTACTTCACACCGGGGAGCTGTTTTTT	CASSQDVTQLLHTGELFF
.	TRBV28	TRBJ1-1	.	TGTGCCAGCAGTCGCGCCAGTACGAGGGCTTTCTTT	CASSRASTRAFF
.	TRBV7-8	TRBJ2-7	.	TGTGCCAGCAGCTGGCGTAGCGGCACAAAGGACCGGCACGAGCAGTACTTC	CASSWRSGTKDRHEQYF
.	TRBV7-2	TRBJ1-5	.	TGTGCCAGCAGCTCAGCGGCAGGGCCTCAGCCCCAGCATTTT	CASSSAAGPQPQHF
.	TRBV5-1	TRBJ2-7	.	TGCGCCAGCAGCTTGGGGGAACACGAAAAGTACGAGCAGTACTTC	CASSLGEHEKYEQYF
.	TRBV5-4	TRBJ2-1	TRBD2	TGTGCCAGCAGCTTGAAAGCGGGAGGTGCCGGGGGGTGGATCTTC	CASSLKAGGAGGWIF
.	TRBV2	TRBJ2-5	.	TGTGCCAGCAGTCCAATGACGGTCCAAGAGACCCAGTACTTC	CASSPMTVQETQYF
.	TRBV11-2	TRBJ2-6	TRBD1	TGTGCCAGCACCATCGACAGGGCTGGGGCCAACGTCCTGACTTTC	CASTIDRAGANVLTF
once	TRBV19	TRBJ2-7	.	TGTGCCAGTAGACGCGACAGCTTCTCCTACGAGCAGTACTTC	CASRRDSFSYEQYF
.	TRBV5-4	TRBJ2-5	.	TGTGCCAGCAGTCAAGACAGCCTCAGTACCCAGTACTTC	CASSQDSLSTQYF
.	TRBV19	TRBJ1-3	.	TGTGCCAGTACCCGACAGGACTCTGGAAACACCATATATTTT	CASTRQDSGNTIYF
.	TRBV18	TRBJ2-1	.	TGTGCCAGCTCACCACCGGGACTCAGTTACAATGAGCAGTTCTTC	CASSPPGLSYNEQFF
.	TRBV9	TRBJ1-5	.	TGTGCCAGCAGCGTAGGCGCTGGGGAGGGAAATCAGCCCCAGCATTTT	CASSVGAGEGNQPQHF
.	TRBV5-1	TRBJ2-5	.	TGCGCCAGCAGCTTGGCCGGGACATGGGAGACCCAGTACTTC	CASSLAGTWETQYF
.	TRBV29-1	TRBJ1-2	TRBD1	TGCAGCGGGACAGGGGGTTCTGGCTACACCTTC	CSGTGGSGYTF
once	TRBV28	TRBJ1-5	.	TGTGCCAGCAGTTTAGGGGGGAGGAGGAAGCCCCAGCATTTT	CASSLGGRRKPQHF
.	TRBV12-5	TRBJ2-3	.	TGTGCTAGTGGTTTCACCGAGGTGGATACGCAGTATTTT	CASGFTEVDTQYF
.	TRBV19	TRBJ2-1	TRBD1	TGTGCCAGTAGTTCCAGGGGGGAGCAGTTCTTC	CASSSRGEQFF
.	TRBV15	TRBJ2-1	.	TGTGCCACCAGCAGAGATGGTAGGAATGAGCAGTTCTTC	CATSRDGRNEQFF
.	TRBV27	TRBJ1-1	.	TGTGCCAGCAGTTTATCAATAGGGACTGAAGCTTTCTTT	CASSLSIGTEAFF
.	TRBV7-8	TRBJ2-1	TRBD2	TGTGCCAGCAGCTTGGGCGGGGGGTGGCAGTTCTTC	CASSLGGGWQFF
.	TRBV9	TRBJ1-1	.	TGTGCCAGCAGCGGTACAGGGTCATTGGACACTGAAGCTTTCTTT	CASSGTGSLDTEAFF
.	TRBV7-9	TRBJ2-3	TRBD2	TGTGCCAGCAGCTTTACTAGCGGGACTCTCCCAGATACGCAGTATTTT	CASSFTSGTLPDTQYF
once	TRBV7-2	TRBJ2-3	.	TGTGCCAGCAGCTTTGCAGGCCTTCCCACAGATACGCAGTATTTT	CASSFAGLPTDTQYF
.	TRBV6-5	TRBJ1-1	TRBD1	TGTGCCAGCAGTTCATACAGGGGTGGCACTGAAGCTTTCTTT	CASSSYRGGTEAFF